The 26 T cell receptor beta chains reported below all come from one sample, sequenced in a study of Graves' ophthalmopathy and Graves' hyperthyroidism. Scientists amplified the TCR beta CDR3 regions from RNA transcripts. HTBI-primed first-round RT-PCR preceded second-round multiplex PCR. TCRdb reanalysed the multiplex PCR reads using MiXCR and keeps one entry per CDR3 protein. The sample yields around 520,000 distinct CDR3 sequences, just under 40% seen once. The sample was peripheral blood or thyroid tissue (not recorded which). The source is an adult man with Graves' hyperthyroidism.

In the case of this clonotype: With a much larger clone just one base away, this may be a read error. The chain has TRBV10-3 and TRBJ2-7; D ambiguous. Germline V gene lookup returns CDR1 ENHRY and CDR2 SYGVKD. This CDR3 is 10 amino acids long. V dropped 5 bases and J dropped 3 bases, with 2 bases sitting between them. CDR3 nucleotides: TGTGCCATCAGTCTCTACGAGCAGTACTTC. As protein: CAISLYEQYF.

This clonotype was found many times. This chain connects TRBV5-1 to TRBJ2-6; 7 nucleotides align to TRBD1. Per germline, CDR1 SGHRS and CDR2 YFSETQ. CDR3 length: 18 amino acids. Losses at the gene ends were 3 bases for V and 4 bases for J; bases not matched to a gene: 13. In nucleotides, the CDR3 is TGCGCCAGCAGCTCAGTCGGACAGGTGACTGCCGGGGCCAACGTCCTGACTTTC. Protein product: CASSSVGQVTAGANVLTF. Complete variable domain (other parts from reference TRBV5-1 and TRBJ2-6): KAGVTQTPRYLIKTRGQQVTLSCSPISGHRSVSWYQQTPGQGLQFLFEYFSETQRNKGNFPGRFSGRQFSNSRSEMNVSTLELGDSALYLCASSSVGQVTAGANVLTFGAGSRLTVL.

This clonotype was counted many times. The V call is TRBV29-1, the J call TRBJ1-1, with D uncertain. From germline, CDR1 is SQVTM and CDR2 ANQGSEA. Trimming pared 3 bases from V and 7 bases from J, leaving 15 bases between. This CDR3 has 13 residues. The CDR3 DNA sequence: TGCAGCGTTGAGAAGGGTGGTTACGGTGAAGCTTTCTTT. Its translation is CSVEKGGYGEAFF.

This clonotype was seen ten or more times. V is TRBV5-1 and J is TRBJ2-5; 10 bases are shared with TRBD1. V lost 4 bases to trimming and J lost 5 bases; unmatched junction nucleotides: 8. The CDR3 is made up of 15 amino acids. Looked up from germline, CDR1 is SGHRS and CDR2 is YFSETQ. CDR3 coding DNA: TGCGCCAGCAGCCCCGGGACAGGGGTATTGGAGACCCAGTACTTC. It encodes CASSPGTGVLETQYF.

Details on this clonotype: Being one base from a much bigger clone, this may be a read error. The rearrangement joins TRBV11-2 to TRBJ2-5; 7 bases agree with TRBD1. The CDR3 contains 15 residues. The junction had 13 bases not matched to a gene; V was cut back by 8 bases and J by 4 bases. CDR1 and CDR2 from the germline V gene are SGHAT and FQNNGV. CDR3 region: CASGPATGVGETQYF. In nucleotides, the CDR3 is TGTGCCAGCGGCCCGGCTACAGGGGTCGGAGAGACCCAGTACTTC.

This clonotype has a handful of counts. The chain links TRBV29-1 to TRBJ2-7, with D uncertain. The CDR3 loop spans 11 amino acids. Germline CDR1 SQVTM, CDR2 ANQGSEA. The V and J ends lost 0 bases and 4 bases respectively, with 4 bases between them. The CDR3 nucleotides are TGCAGCGTTGAAGAAAATTACGAGCAGTACTTC. This encodes CSVEENYEQYF.

A few counts support this clonotype. The chain has TRBV20-1 and TRBJ2-1, with D possibly TRBD1 on 6 matching bases. This CDR3 contains 14 residues. With 6 bases removed from V and 6 bases from J, the gap between germline ends came to 18 bases. From germline, CDR1 is DFQATT and CDR2 SNEGSKA (reference sequence). This chain's CDR3 is CSATQGVGINEQFF. The CDR3, as DNA: TGCAGTGCCACACAGGGAGTGGGGATCAATGAGCAGTTCTTC.

V is TRBV27 and J is TRBJ2-7; D is uncertain. V shed 0 bases and J shed 1 base, with 10 bases lying between them. Germline assignment: CDR1 MNHEY and CDR2 SMNVEV (reference sequence). CDR3 size: 15 residues. Written as DNA, the CDR3 is TGTGCCAGCAGTTTATCTGGAAGGGTTTCCTACGAGCAGTACTTC. It translates to CASSLSGRVSYEQYF.

This clonotype was found a few times. A read error may account for a junction end that differs from germline. The V and J genes are TRBV5-1 and TRBJ1-4; 7 positions agree with TRBD1. This CDR3 has 15 amino acids. Per germline, CDR1 SGHRS and CDR2 YFSETQ. The CDR3 loop reads CASSLRQGWNERLFF. In DNA, the CDR3 is TGCGCCAGCAGCTTGAGACAGGGATGGAATGAAAGACTGTTTTTT.

The V call is TRBV7-8, the J call TRBJ1-3, with a tentative D call TRBD1 (5 bases). V was cut by 0 bases and J by 16 bases, with 19 bases left in between. Germline-derived CDR1 and CDR2 are SGHVS and FQNEAQ. The CDR3 runs 14 residues. In nucleotides, the CDR3 is TGTGCCAGCAGCTTAGCGCAGGGACCCTCCTTCTGGTATTTT. Protein product: CASSLAQGPSFWYF.

This chain joins TRBV10-1 and TRBJ1-2, with a weak D call TRBD1 (6 bases). V lost 6 bases and J lost 3, with 14 bases in between. From germline, CDR1 is WNHNN and CDR2 SYGVQD (reference sequence). The length of the CDR3 is 14 residues. CDR3 bases: TGCGCCAGCAGGACAGACAGGAGCGACTATGGCTACACCTTC. It is translated as CASRTDRSDYGYTF.

This clonotype was seen once. V gene TRBV7-9 combines with J gene TRBJ2-2, with D possibly TRBD2 on 7 matching bases. The CDR3 totals 17 residues. The V end was cut by 0 bases, the J end by 1 base, with 12 bases between. Per germline, CDR1 SEHNR and CDR2 FQNEAQ (reference sequence). DNA for the CDR3: TGTGCCAGCAGCTTAGCCGGCGGGGGCGTGAACACCGGGGAGCTGTTTTTT. Protein product: CASSLAGGGVNTGELFF.

On this clonotype: A read error is possible here, since a much larger clone lies one base away. The chain carries TRBV12-3 or TRBV12-4 and TRBJ1-2; D remains unclear. This CDR3 has 13 amino acids. The CDR3 protein is CASSLPRTYGCTF. For the CDR3, the DNA is TGTGCCAGCAGTTTACCTCGAACCTATGGCTGCACCTTC.

This clonotype was observed a handful of times. This CDR3 is CASSRSGGPQETQYF. The CDR3 bases are TGTGCCAGCAGCCGTAGCGGGGGGCCCCAAGAGACCCAGTACTTC. The chain combines TRBV7-9 with TRBJ2-5; 10 bases align to TRBD2. With V trimmed by 5 bases and J by 1 base, 4 bases remained unmatched. Germline values: CDR1 SEHNR, CDR2 FQNEAQ (reference sequence). The CDR3 is 15 residues long.

J is TRBJ1-3 and V is TRBV12-3 or TRBV12-4; 9 bases agree with TRBD1. The ends lost 6 bases at V and 6 bases at J; junction bases unmatched: 6. The CDR3 runs to 14 residues. The CDR3 reads CASSLGQGENTIYF. The CDR3 DNA reads as TGTGCCAGCAGCTTGGGACAGGGAGAAAACACCATATATTTT.

Points on this clonotype: This may stem from a read error, because a much larger clone lies one nucleotide away. The rearrangement joins TRBV24-1 to TRBJ1-2; TRBD1 is a possible D gene (6 bases). The length of the CDR3 is 16 residues. V gave up 5 bases and J gave up 5 bases, with 20 bases separating them. In germline, CDR1 is KGHDR, CDR2 SFDVKD. In DNA, the CDR3 is TGTGCCACCAGTGGACAGGCGGGGGCTTTTAAATATGGCTACACCTTC. Encoded protein: CATSGQAGAFKYGYTF.

The chain employs TRBV7-9 and TRBJ2-7; TRBD1 agrees at 7 bases. Trimming removed 6 bases from V and 2 bases from J; junction bases left unmatched: 10. The germline CDR1 and CDR2 sequences are SEHNR and FQNEAQ (reference sequence). CDR3 length: 15 amino acids. In nucleotides, the CDR3 is TGTGCCAGCAGTGACCCGGGACAGACAACCTACGAGCAGTACTTC. Translated: CASSDPGQTTYEQYF.

This clonotype has ten or more counts. The genes are TRBV6-5 and TRBJ1-2, with D hard to call. This CDR3 has 13 amino acids. Germline CDR1 MNHEY, CDR2 SVGAGI. Trimming cost V 5 bases and J 8 bases, with 15 bases left between them. The CDR3 DNA follows: TGTGCCAGCAGTCCGACGGATGACCCGGGCTACACCTTC. Amino acids: CASSPTDDPGYTF.

There are many counts of this clonotype. J is TRBJ2-5 and V is TRBV2; D could derive from TRBD1 or TRBD2 (6 bases each). The CDR3 runs 16 residues. The ends were cut back, 6 bases at V and 5 bases at J, with 22 bases in the middle. The germline V gene has CDR1 SNHLY and CDR2 FYNNEI. As DNA, the CDR3 is TGTGCCAGCAGGAACTTCGGGAGATCGAGGGGGGAGACCCAGTACTTC. Its translation is CASRNFGRSRGETQYF.

In its sample, this clonotype was seen many times. The chain employs TRBV20-1 and TRBJ1-1, with 7 bases that match TRBD1. The CDR3 is made up of 15 amino acids. The germline V gene has CDR1 DFQATT and CDR2 SNEGSKA (reference sequence). With 6 bases clipped from V and 3 bases from J, the junction kept 13 bases outside the gene matches. CDR3 loop: CSASLPGTVDTEAFF. The DNA of the CDR3 is TGCAGTGCCTCCCTCCCCGGGACAGTTGACACTGAAGCTTTCTTT.

This clonotype was seen more than once but under ten times. The V and J genes are TRBV20-1 and TRBJ2-5; unclear D gene. The CDR3 spans 17 residues. Germline V gives CDR1 DFQATT, CDR2 SNEGSKA (reference sequence). V lost 0 bases, J lost 4 bases, and 21 bases lay in between. The CDR3 protein is CSARDLFAAKVVETQYF. DNA of the CDR3: TGCAGTGCTAGAGATCTTTTTGCTGCGAAGGTTGTAGAGACCCAGTACTTC.

This clonotype was counted many times. The chain couples TRBV9 to TRBJ1-2; no clear D gene. Per germline, CDR1 SGDLS and CDR2 YYNGEE. The CDR3 is 12 residues long. Deletions cut 6 bases from V and 4 bases from J, with 10 bases between. The CDR3 spells CASTDIGYGYTF. The CDR3 DNA follows: TGTGCCAGCACCGACATAGGCTATGGCTACACCTTC.

A word on this clonotype: A read error is likely, as this CDR3 ends without the conserved phenylalanine or tryptophan. The DNA is left out, because the CDR3 cannot be placed on it with certainty; the CDR3 is given as TCRdb lists it. The chain is built from TRBV7-9 and TRBJ1-6. The CDR3 sequence runs 9 residues, both termini included. Germline-derived CDR1 and CDR2 are SEHNR and FQNEAQ (reference sequence). The chain's CDR3 is CASSYQPFS.

A remark on this clonotype: The final CDR3 position lacks the conserved phenylalanine or tryptophan, pointing to a likely read error. The limits of the CDR3 on the DNA are not certain, so only TCRdb's listed CDR3 is given. The rearrangement uses TRBV7-9 and TRBJ2-7; TRBD1, the table's D call, was not compared with the DNA. CDR1 is SEHNR, CDR2 FQNEAQ, per germline (reference sequence). Inclusive of both ends, the CDR3 amounts to 8 amino acids. CDR3 amino acids: CASSLEDR.

This clonotype occurred many times. The rearrangement links TRBV29-1 to TRBJ2-7, with 7 positions matching TRBD1. Germline trimming cut 1 base from V and 4 bases from J; bases unmatched to any gene: 1. Germline assignment: CDR1 SQVTM and CDR2 ANQGSEA. This CDR3 contains 12 residues. The chain's CDR3 is CSVEGRGYEQYF. Written as DNA, the CDR3 is TGCAGCGTTGAAGGCAGGGGGTACGAGCAGTACTTC.

This clonotype was counted ten times or more. This chain uses TRBV2 with TRBJ2-6; 8 nucleotides match TRBD2. Germline CDR1 reads SNHLY; CDR2 reads FYNNEI. This CDR3 is 16 amino acids long. The ends lost 6 bases at V and 0 bases at J; junction bases unmatched: 4. The CDR3 DNA follows: TGTGCCAGCAGGGTTAGCGGGGTCTCTGGGGCCAACGTCCTGACTTTC. Its translation: CASRVSGVSGANVLTF.